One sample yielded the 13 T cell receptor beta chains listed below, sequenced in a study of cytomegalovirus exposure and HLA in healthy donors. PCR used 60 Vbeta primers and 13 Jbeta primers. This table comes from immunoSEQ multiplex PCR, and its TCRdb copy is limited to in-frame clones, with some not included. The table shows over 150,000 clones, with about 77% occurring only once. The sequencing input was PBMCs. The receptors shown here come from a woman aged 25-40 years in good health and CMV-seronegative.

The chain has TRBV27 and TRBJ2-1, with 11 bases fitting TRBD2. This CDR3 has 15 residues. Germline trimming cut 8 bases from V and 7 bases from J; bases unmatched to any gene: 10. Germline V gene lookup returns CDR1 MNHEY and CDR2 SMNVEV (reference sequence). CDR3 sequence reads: CASQALAGVQNEQFF. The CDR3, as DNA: TGTGCCAGCCAAGCACTAGCGGGAGTCCAGAATGAGCAGTTCTTC.

CDR3 residues: CASNGGAVELFF. The CDR3 coding sequence is TGTGCCAGCAATGGAGGTGCAGTAGAACTGTTTTTT. The chain uses TRBV2 and TRBJ1-4; the D is unclear. Trimming stripped 7 bases from V and 12 bases from J, with 15 bases between. The CDR3 consists of 12 residues. The germline V gene encodes CDR1 SNHLY and CDR2 FYNNEI. The complete variable domain, with remaining parts taken from reference TRBV2 and TRBJ1-4, reads EPEVTQTPSHQVTQMGQEVILRCVPISNHLYFYWYRQILGQKVEFLVSFYNNEISEKSEIFDDQFSVERPDGSNFTLKIRSTKLEDSAMYFCASNGGAVELFFGSGTQLSVL.

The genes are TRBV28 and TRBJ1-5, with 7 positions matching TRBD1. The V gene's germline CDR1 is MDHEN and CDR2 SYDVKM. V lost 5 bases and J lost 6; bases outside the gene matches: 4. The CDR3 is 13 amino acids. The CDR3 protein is CASSDRVPQPQHF. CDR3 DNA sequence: TGTGCCAGCAGTGACAGGGTCCCTCAGCCCCAGCATTTT.

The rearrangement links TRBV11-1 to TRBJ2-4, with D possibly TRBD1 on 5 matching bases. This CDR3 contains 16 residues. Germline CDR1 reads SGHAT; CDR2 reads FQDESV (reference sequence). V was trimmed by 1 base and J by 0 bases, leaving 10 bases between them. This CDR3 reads CASSLGLGLAKNIQYF. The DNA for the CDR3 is TGTGCCAGCAGCTTAGGACTGGGGCTAGCCAAAAACATTCAGTACTTC.

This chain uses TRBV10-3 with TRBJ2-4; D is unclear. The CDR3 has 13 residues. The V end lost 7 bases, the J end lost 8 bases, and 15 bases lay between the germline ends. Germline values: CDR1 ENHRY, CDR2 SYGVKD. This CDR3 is CAIKASIEDIQYF. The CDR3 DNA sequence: TGTGCCATCAAGGCCTCAATAGAGGACATTCAGTACTTC.

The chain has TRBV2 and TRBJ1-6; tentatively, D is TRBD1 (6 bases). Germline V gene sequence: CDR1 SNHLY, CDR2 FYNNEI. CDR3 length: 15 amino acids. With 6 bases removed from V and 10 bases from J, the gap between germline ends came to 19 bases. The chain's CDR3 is CASRAQTGIGSPLHF. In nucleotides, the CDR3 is TGTGCCAGCAGGGCCCAAACAGGGATCGGGTCACCCCTCCACTTT.

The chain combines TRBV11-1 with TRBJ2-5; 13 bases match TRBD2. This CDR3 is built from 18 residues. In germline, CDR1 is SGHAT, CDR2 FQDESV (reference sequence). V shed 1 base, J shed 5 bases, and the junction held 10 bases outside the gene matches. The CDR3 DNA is TGTGCCAGCAGCTTAGGGAGACTAGCGGGGGGCCGCGCGGAGACCCAGTACTTC. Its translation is CASSLGRLAGGRAETQYF. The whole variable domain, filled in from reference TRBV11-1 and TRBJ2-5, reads EAEVAQSPRYKITEKSQAVAFWCDPISGHATLYWYRQILGQGPELLVQFQDESVVDDSQLPKDRFSAERLKGVDSTLKIQPAELGDSAMYLCASSLGRLAGGRAETQYFGPGTRLLVL.

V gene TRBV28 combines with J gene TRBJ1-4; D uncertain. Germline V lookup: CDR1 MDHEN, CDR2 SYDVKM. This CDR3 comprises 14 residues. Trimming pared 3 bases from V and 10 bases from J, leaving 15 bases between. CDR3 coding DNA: TGTGCCAGCAGTTTCGCGGGCCCGGACGGAAAACTGTTTTTT. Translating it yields CASSFAGPDGKLFF. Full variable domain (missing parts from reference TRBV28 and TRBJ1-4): DVKVTQSSRYLVKRTGEKVFLECVQDMDHENMFWYRQDPGLGLRLIYFSYDVKMKEKGDIPEGYSVSREKKERFSLILESASTNQTSMYLCASSFAGPDGKLFFGSGTQLSVL.

Here the CDR3 reads CATSTRDRLGEGNQPQHF. DNA of the CDR3: TGTGCCACCAGCACTAGGGACAGGTTGGGAGAGGGTAATCAGCCCCAGCATTTT. The chain links TRBV15 to TRBJ1-5; 8 nucleotides line up with TRBD1. Germline assignment: CDR1 LNHNV and CDR2 YYDKDF (reference sequence). V shed 4 bases, J shed 4 bases, and the junction held 15 bases outside the gene matches. This CDR3 spans 18 amino acids.

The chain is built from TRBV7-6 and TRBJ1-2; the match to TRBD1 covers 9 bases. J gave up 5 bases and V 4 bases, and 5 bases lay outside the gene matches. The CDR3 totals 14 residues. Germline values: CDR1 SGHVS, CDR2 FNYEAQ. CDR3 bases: TGTGCCAGCAGCTCCGGGACAGGGAAGTATGGCTACACCTTC. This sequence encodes CASSSGTGKYGYTF. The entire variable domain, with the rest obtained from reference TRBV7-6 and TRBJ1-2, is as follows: GAGVSQSPRYKVTKRGQDVALRCDPISGHVSLYWYRQALGQGPEFLTYFNYEAQQDKSGLPNDRFSAERPEGSISTLTIQRTEQRDSAMYRCASSSGTGKYGYTFGSGTRLTVV.

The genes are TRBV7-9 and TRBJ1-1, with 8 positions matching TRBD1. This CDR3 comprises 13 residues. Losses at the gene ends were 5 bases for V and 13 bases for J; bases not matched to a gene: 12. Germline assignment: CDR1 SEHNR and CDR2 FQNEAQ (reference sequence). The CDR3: CASSRLQGELSFF. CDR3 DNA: TGTGCCAGCAGCCGATTACAGGGGGAATTGAGTTTCTTT.

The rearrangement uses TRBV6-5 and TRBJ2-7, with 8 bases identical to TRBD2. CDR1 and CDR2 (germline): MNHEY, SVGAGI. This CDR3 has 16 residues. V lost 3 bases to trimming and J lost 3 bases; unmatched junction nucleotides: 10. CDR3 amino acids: CASSYRGSGGYYEQYF. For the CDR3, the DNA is TGTGCCAGCAGTTATCGTGGCTCGGGGGGGTACTACGAGCAGTACTTC.

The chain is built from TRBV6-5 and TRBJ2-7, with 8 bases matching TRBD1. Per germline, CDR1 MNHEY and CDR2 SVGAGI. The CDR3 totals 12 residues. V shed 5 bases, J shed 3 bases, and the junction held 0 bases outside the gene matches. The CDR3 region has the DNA TGTGCCAGCAGTACAGGGGGCTACGAGCAGTACTTC. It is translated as CASSTGGYEQYF.